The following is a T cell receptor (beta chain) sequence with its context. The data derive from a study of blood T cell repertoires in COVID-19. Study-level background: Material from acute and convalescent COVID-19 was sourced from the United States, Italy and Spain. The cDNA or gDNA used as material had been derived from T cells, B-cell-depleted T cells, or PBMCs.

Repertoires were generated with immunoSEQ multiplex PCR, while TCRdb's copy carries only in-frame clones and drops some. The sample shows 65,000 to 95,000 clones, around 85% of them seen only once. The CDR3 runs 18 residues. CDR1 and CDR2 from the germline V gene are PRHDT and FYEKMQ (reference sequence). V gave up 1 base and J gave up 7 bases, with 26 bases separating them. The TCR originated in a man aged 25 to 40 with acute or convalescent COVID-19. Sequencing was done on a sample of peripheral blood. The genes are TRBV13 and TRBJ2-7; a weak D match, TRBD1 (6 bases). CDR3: CASSLESPAPLGAGEQYF. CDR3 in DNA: TGTGCCAGCAGCTTAGAGTCCCCCGCTCCTTTGGGGGCGGGTGAGCAGTACTTC.